This T cell receptor beta chain was documented in a study of beta chain features in type 1 diabetes. This CDR3 region has 13 residues. Germline V lookup: CDR1 MNHEY, CDR2 SMNVEV (reference sequence). Trimming pared 2 bases from V and 4 bases from J, leaving 9 bases between. Study-level findings and limits: Moderately but significantly shorter TCRB CDR3s were found in Type 1 diabetes patients in all four CD4+ subsets.

The isolated RNA, all of it, was reverse transcribed, so expressed TCRB transcripts were what got sequenced. The repertoire was sequenced with immunoSEQ multiplex PCR; TCRdb's copy has only in-frame clones and lacks some. Counted here are some 700,000 clones, roughly 13% occurring once; the ten biggest clones make up less than 0.025%. By way of CD45RO/CCR7/CD25/CD127/CD95/CD27, the CD4+ regulatory, stem cell-like memory, central memory and naive cells were sorted. Regarding this clone: Its antigen is not identified. This sample includes further DNA sequences coding for the same CDR3.

Sample: naive CD4+ T cells from blood. This sequence joins TRBV27 and TRBJ2-7, with D perhaps TRBD1 or TRBD2 (6 bases each). This receptor was identified in a man aged 18 to 29 with type 1 diabetes. In DNA, the CDR3 is TGTGCCAGCAGTTTAGGGGGGCCGTACGAGCAGTACTTC. Translating it yields CASSLGGPYEQYF.